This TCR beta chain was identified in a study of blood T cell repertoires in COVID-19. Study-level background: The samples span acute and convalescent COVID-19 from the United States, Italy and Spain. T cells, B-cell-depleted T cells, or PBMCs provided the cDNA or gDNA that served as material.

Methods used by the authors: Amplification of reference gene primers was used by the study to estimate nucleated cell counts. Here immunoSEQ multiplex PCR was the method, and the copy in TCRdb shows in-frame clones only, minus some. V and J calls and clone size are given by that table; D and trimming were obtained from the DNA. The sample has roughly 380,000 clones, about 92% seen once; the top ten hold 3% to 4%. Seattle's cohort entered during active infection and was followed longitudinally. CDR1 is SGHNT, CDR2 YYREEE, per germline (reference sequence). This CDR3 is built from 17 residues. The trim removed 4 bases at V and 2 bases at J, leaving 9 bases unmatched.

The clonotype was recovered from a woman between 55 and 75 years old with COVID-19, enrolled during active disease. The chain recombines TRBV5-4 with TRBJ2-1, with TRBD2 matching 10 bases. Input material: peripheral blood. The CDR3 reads CASSRRSGGGAYNEQFF. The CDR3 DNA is TGTGCCAGCAGCAGGAGGAGCGGGGGGGGAGCCTACAATGAGCAGTTCTTC.